This T cell receptor (beta chain) stems from a study of CD8 T cells in Susac syndrome. Random hexamers served to reverse transcribe roughly 0.45 to 1 ug RNA. TCRdb re-called the immunoSEQ multiplex PCR reads through MiXCR, storing one row per CDR3 protein. Of a few hundred thousand distinct CDR3 sequences listed, more than 80% were seen once; the top ten hold roughly 0.1%. TEMRA cells underwent FACS enrichment and CD8+ and CD4+ T cells underwent negative isolation. The sample consisted of CD8+ T cells from PBMCs. The TCR was taken from a human donor with multiple sclerosis.

CDR3 loop: CASSSLAGAIYNEQFF. The CDR3 DNA sequence: TGTGCCAGCAGTTCCCTAGCGGGAGCAATCTACAATGAGCAGTTCTTC. The chain links TRBV27 to TRBJ2-1; 10 positions agree with TRBD2. V lost 4 bases to trimming and J lost 3 bases; unmatched junction nucleotides: 6. The germline V gene has CDR1 MNHEY and CDR2 SMNVEV (reference sequence). CDR3 length: 16 residues.